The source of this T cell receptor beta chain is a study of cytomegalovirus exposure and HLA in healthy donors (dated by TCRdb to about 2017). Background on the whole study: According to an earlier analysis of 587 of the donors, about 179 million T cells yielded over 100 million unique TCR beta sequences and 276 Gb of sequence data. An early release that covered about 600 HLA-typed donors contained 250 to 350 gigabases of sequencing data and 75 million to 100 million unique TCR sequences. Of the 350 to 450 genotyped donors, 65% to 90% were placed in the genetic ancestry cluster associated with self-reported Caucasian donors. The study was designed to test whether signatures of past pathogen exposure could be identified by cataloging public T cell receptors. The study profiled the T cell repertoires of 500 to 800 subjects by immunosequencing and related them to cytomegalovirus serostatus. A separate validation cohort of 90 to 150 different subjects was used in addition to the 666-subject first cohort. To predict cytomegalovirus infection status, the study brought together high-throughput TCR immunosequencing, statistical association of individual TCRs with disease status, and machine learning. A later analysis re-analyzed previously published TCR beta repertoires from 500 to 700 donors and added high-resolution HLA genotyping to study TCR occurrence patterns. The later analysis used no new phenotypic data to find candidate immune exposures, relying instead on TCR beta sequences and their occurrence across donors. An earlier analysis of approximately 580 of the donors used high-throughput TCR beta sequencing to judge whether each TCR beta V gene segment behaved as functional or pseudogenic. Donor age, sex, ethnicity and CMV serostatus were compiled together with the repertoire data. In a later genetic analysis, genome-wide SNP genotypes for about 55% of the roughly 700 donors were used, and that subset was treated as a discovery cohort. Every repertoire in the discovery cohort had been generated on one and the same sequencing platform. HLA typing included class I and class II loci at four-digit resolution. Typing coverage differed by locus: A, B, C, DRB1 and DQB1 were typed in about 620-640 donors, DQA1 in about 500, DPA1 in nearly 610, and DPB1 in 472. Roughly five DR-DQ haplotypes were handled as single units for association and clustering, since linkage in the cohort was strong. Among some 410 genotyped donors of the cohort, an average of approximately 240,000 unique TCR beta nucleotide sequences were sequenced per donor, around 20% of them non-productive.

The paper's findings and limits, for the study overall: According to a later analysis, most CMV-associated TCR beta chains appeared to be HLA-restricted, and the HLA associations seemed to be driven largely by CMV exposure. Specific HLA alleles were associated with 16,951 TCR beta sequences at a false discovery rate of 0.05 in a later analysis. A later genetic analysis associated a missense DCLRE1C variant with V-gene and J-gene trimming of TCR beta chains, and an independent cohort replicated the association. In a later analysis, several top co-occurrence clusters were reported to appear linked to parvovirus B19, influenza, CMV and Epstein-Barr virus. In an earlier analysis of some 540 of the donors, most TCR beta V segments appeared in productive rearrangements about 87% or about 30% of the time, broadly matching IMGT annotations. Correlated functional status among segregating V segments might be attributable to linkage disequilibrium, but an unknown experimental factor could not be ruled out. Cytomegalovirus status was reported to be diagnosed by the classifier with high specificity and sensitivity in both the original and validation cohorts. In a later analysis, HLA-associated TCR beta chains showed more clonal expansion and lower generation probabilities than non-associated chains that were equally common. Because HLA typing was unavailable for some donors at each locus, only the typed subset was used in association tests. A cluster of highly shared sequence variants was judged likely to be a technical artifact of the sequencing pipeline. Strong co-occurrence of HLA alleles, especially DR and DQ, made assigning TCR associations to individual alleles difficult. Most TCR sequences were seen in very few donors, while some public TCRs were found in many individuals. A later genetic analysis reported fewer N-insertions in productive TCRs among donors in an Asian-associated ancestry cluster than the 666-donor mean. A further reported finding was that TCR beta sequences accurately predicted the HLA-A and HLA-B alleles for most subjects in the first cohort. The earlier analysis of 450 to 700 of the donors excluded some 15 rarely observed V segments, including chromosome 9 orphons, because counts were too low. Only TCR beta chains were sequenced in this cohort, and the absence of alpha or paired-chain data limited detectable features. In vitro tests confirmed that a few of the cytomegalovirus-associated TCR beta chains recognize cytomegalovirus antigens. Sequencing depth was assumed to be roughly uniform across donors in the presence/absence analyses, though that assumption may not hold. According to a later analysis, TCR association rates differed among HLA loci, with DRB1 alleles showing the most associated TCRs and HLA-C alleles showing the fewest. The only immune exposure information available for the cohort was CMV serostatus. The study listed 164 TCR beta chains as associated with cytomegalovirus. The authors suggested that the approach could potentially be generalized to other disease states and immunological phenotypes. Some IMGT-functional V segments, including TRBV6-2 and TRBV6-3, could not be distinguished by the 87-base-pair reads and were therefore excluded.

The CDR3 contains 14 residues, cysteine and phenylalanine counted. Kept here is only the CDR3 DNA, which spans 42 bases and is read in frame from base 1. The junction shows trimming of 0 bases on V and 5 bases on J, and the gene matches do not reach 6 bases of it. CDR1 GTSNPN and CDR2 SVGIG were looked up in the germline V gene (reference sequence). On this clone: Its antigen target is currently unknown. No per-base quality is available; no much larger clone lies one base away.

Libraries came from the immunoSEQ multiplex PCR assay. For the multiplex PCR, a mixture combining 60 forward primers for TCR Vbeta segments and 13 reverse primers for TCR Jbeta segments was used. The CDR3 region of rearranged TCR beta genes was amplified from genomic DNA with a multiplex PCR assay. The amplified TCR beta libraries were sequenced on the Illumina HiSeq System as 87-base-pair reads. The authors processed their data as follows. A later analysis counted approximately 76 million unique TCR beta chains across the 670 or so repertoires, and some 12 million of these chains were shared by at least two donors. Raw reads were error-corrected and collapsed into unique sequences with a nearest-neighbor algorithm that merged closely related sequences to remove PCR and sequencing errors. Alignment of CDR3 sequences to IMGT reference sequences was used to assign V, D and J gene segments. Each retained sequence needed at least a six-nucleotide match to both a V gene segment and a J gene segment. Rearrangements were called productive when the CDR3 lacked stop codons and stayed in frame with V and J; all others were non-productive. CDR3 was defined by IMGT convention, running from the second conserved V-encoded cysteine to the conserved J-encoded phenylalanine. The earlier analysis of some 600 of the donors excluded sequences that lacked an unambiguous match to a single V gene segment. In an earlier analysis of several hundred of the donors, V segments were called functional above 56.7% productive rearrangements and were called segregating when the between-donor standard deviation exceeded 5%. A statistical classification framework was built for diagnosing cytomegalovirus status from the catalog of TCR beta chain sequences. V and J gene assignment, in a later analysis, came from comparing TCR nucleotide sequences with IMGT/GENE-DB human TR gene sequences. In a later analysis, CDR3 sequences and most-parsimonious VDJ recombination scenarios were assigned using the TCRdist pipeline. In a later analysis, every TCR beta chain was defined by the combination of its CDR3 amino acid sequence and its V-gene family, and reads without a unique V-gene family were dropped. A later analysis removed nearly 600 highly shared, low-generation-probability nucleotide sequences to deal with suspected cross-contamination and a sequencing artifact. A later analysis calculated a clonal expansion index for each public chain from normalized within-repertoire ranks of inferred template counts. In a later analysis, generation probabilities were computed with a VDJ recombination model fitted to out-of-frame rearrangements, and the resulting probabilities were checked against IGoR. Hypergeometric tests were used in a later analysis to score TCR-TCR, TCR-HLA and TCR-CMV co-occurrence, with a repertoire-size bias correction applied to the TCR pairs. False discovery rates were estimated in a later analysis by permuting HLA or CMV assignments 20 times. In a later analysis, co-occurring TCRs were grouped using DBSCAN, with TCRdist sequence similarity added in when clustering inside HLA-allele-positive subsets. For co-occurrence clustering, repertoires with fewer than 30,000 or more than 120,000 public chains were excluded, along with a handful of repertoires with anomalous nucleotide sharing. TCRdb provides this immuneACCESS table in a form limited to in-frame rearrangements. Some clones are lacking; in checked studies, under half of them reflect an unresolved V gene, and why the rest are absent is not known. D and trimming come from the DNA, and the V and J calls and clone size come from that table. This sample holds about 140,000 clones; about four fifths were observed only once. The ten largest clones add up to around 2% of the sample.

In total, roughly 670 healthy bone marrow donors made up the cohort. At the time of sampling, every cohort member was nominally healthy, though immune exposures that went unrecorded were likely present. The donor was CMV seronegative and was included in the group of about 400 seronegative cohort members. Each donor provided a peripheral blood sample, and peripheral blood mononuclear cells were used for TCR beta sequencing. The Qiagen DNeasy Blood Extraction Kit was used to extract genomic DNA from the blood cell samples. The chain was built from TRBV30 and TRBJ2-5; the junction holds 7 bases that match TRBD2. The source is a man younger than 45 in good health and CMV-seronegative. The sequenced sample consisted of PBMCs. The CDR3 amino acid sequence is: CAWSVNLGGETQYF. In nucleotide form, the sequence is TGTGCCTGGAGTGTGAACTTGGGGGGGGAGACCCAGTACTTC.